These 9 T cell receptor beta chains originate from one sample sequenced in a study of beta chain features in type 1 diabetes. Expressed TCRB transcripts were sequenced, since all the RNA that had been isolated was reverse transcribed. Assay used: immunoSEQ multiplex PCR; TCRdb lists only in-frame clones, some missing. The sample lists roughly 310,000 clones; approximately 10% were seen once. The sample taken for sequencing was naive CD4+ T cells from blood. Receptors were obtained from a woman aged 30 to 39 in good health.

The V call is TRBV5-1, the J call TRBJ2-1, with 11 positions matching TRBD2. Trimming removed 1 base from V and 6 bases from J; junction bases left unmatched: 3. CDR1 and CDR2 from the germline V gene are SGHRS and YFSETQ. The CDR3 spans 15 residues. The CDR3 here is CASSLTSGSFNEQFF. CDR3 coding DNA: TGCGCCAGCAGCTTGACTAGCGGGAGCTTCAATGAGCAGTTCTTC.

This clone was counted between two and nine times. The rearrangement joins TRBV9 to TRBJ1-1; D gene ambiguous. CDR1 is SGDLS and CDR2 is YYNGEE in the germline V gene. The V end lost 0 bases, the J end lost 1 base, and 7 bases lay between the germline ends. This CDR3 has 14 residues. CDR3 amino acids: CASSVVSGNTEAFF. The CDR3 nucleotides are TGTGCCAGCAGCGTAGTCTCAGGGAACACTGAAGCTTTCTTT.

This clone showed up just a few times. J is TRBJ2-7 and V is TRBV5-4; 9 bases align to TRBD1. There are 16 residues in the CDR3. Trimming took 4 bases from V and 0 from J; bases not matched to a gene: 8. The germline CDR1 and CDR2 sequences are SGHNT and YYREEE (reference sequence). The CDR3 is CASSLPGDRVSYEQYF. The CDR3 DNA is TGTGCCAGCAGCCTCCCCGGGGACAGGGTCTCCTACGAGCAGTACTTC.

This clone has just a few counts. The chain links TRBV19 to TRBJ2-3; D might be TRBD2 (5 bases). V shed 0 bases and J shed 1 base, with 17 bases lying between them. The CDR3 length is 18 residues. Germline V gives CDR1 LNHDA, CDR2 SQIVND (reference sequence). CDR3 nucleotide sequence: TGTGCCAGTAGTATAGAGCTCGGCAGCGGTAAACGCACAGATACGCAGTATTTT. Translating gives CASSIELGSGKRTDTQYF.

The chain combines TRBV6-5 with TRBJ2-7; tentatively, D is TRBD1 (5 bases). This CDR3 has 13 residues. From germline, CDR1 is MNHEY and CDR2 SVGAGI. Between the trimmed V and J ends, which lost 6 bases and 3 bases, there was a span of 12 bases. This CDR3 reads CASRPLRGYEQYF. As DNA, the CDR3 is TGTGCCAGCAGACCCCTTAGGGGCTACGAGCAGTACTTC.

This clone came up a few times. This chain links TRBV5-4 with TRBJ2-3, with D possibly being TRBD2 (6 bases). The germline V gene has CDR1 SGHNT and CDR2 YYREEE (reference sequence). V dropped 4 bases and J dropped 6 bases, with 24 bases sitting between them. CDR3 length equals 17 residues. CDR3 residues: CASSPAWLGGDSDTQYF. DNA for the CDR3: TGTGCCAGCAGCCCGGCGTGGCTAGGAGGGGACTCTGATACGCAGTATTTT.

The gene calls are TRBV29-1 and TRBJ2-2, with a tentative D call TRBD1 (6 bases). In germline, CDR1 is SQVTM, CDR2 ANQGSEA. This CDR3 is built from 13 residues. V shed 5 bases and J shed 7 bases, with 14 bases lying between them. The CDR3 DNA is TGCAGCGTTCTCGAGGGGGACGGCGGGGAGCTGTTTTTT. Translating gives CSVLEGDGGELFF.

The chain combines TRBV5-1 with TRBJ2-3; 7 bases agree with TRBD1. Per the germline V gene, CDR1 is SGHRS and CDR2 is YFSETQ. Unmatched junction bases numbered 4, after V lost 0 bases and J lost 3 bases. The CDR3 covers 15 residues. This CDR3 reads CASSLATGTTDTQYF. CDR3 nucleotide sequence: TGCGCCAGCAGCTTGGCGACAGGGACGACAGATACGCAGTATTTT. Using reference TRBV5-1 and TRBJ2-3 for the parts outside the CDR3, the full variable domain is KAGVTQTPRYLIKTRGQQVTLSCSPISGHRSVSWYQQTPGQGLQFLFEYFSETQRNKGNFPGRFSGRQFSNSRSEMNVSTLELGDSALYLCASSLATGTTDTQYFGPGTRLTVL.

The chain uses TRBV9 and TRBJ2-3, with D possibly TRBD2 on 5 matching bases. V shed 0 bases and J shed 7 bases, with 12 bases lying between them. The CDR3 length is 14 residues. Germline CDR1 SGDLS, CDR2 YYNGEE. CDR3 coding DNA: TGTGCCAGCAGCGTAGGTGTAGAGGGTAATACGCAGTATTTT. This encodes CASSVGVEGNTQYF.